This T cell receptor (beta chain) derives from a study of CD8 T cells in Susac syndrome. The CDR3 is 17 residues long. Germline CDR1 reads LGHDT; CDR2 reads YNNKEL (reference sequence). Germline trimming cut 1 base from V and 8 bases from J; bases unmatched to any gene: 12. Random-hexamer reverse transcription was applied to roughly 0.5 to 1 ug RNA. TCRdb re-called the immunoSEQ multiplex PCR reads through MiXCR, storing one row per CDR3 protein. The sample carries 150,000 to 200,000 distinct CDR3 sequences, 85% to 95% recorded once. The sequence derives from a human donor with Susac syndrome. The V gene is TRBV3-1, the J gene TRBJ2-1; 9 nucleotides line up with TRBD1. Sequenced input: CD4+ T cells from PBMCs. CDR3 sequence reads: CASSQGWSGQGNHEQFF. CDR3 DNA: TGTGCCAGCAGCCAAGGTTGGTCCGGACAGGGGAATCATGAGCAGTTCTTC.